A selection of T cell receptor beta chains follows, all from one sample in a study of CD8 T cells in Susac syndrome. TCRdb fed the immunoSEQ multiplex PCR reads into MiXCR, producing one record per CDR3 protein. The top ten hold about 0.08% of the sample, which has some 160,000 distinct CDR3 sequences, around 95% seen once. Sequences were obtained from CD4+ T cells from PBMCs. Receptors were obtained from a human donor with Susac syndrome. The CDR3 runs from the conserved cysteine through the conserved F or W. Fields, in order: V gene, J gene, D gene, clone size, CDR3 DNA, CDR3 protein. D genes are given only for firm matches. Not every row has a clone size; where given, it reads once, few, many or a size class.

v_gene: TRBV18
j_gene: TRBJ2-1
d_gene: TRBD1
abundance: -
CDR3nt: TGTGCCAGCTCACCACCCGGACAGGGCCGCAACGAGCAGTTCTTC
CDR3aa: CASSPPGQGRNEQFF

v_gene: TRBV20-1
j_gene: TRBJ1-1
d_gene: -
abundance: -
CDR3nt: TGCAGTGCCGGCGTGCAGTTGAACACTGAAGCTTTCTTT
CDR3aa: CSAGVQLNTEAFF

v_gene: TRBV19
j_gene: TRBJ1-5
d_gene: -
abundance: -
CDR3nt: TGTGCCAGTCGTGCGAGCAATCAGCCCCAGCATTTT
CDR3aa: CASRASNQPQHF

v_gene: TRBV19
j_gene: TRBJ2-7
d_gene: -
abundance: -
CDR3nt: TGTGCCAGTCAGGACACCTCCTACGAGCAGTACTTC
CDR3aa: CASQDTSYEQYF

v_gene: TRBV20-1
j_gene: TRBJ2-1
d_gene: -
abundance: -
CDR3nt: TGCAGTGCTAGAGCACAGAAGGCCTACAATGAGCAGTTCTTC
CDR3aa: CSARAQKAYNEQFF

v_gene: TRBV29-1
j_gene: TRBJ1-2
d_gene: TRBD1
abundance: -
CDR3nt: TGCAGCGTGGCTACAGGGGTGGGGTTTGGCTACACCTTC
CDR3aa: CSVATGVGFGYTF

v_gene: TRBV25-1
j_gene: TRBJ2-7
d_gene: -
abundance: -
CDR3nt: TGTGCCAGCAGTGACGTATTAGTCCCCTACGAGCAGTACTTC
CDR3aa: CASSDVLVPYEQYF

v_gene: TRBV5-4
j_gene: TRBJ2-5
d_gene: TRBD2
abundance: -
CDR3nt: TGTGCCAGCAGGGAAGGACTAGCGGGGCGACAAGAGACCCAGTACTTC
CDR3aa: CASREGLAGRQETQYF

v_gene: TRBV7-2
j_gene: TRBJ2-1
d_gene: -
abundance: -
CDR3nt: TGTGCCAGCAGCTCACATGGCACCTACAATGAGCAGTTCTTC
CDR3aa: CASSSHGTYNEQFF

v_gene: TRBV9
j_gene: TRBJ1-2
d_gene: -
abundance: -
CDR3nt: TGTGCCAGCAGCCAGCTGGCAGGAGATAACTATGGCTACACCTTC
CDR3aa: CASSQLAGDNYGYTF

v_gene: TRBV15
j_gene: TRBJ2-5
d_gene: -
abundance: -
CDR3nt: TGTGCCACCAGCAGCGCCGGGGTGTTCGAGACCCAGTACTTC
CDR3aa: CATSSAGVFETQYF

v_gene: TRBV2
j_gene: TRBJ2-3
d_gene: TRBD1
abundance: -
CDR3nt: TGTGCCAGCAGTGAGGGACAGGGGGAATATACGCAGTGTTTT
CDR3aa: CASSEGQGEYTQCF

v_gene: TRBV6-6
j_gene: TRBJ2-5
d_gene: -
abundance: -
CDR3nt: TGTGCCAGCAGAACGGAAACTATAGGGACCCAGTACTTC
CDR3aa: CASRTETIGTQYF

v_gene: TRBV9
j_gene: TRBJ2-1
d_gene: -
abundance: -
CDR3nt: TGTGCCAGCAGCGCCCAGGGTCGAATCCAAAATGAGCAGTTCTTC
CDR3aa: CASSAQGRIQNEQFF

v_gene: TRBV11-2
j_gene: TRBJ1-2
d_gene: -
abundance: -
CDR3nt: TGTGCCAGCAACATCCCAGGGAGAGGCAACTATGGCTACACCTTC
CDR3aa: CASNIPGRGNYGYTF

v_gene: TRBV12-3/TRBV12-4
j_gene: TRBJ2-7
d_gene: -
abundance: -
CDR3nt: TGTGCCAGCAGTTTCTTTGGAACAGGTCACCACGAGCAGTACTTC
CDR3aa: CASSFFGTGHHEQYF

v_gene: TRBV14
j_gene: TRBJ1-1
d_gene: -
abundance: -
CDR3nt: TGTGCCAGCAGCCAAGGGATTGAAGCTTTCTTT
CDR3aa: CASSQGIEAFF

v_gene: TRBV6-6
j_gene: TRBJ1-4
d_gene: -
abundance: once
CDR3nt: TGTGCCAGCAGCCCGCGACAGACAGGAGGTGAAAAACTGTTTTTT
CDR3aa: CASSPRQTGGEKLFF

v_gene: TRBV19
j_gene: TRBJ1-2
d_gene: TRBD1
abundance: -
CDR3nt: TGTGCCAGTAGTATACAGGGGGCAAACTATGGCTACACCTTC
CDR3aa: CASSIQGANYGYTF

v_gene: TRBV9
j_gene: TRBJ2-3
d_gene: TRBD2
abundance: -
CDR3nt: TGTGCCAGCAGCCAGACTAGCGGAAACACAGATACGCAGTATTTT
CDR3aa: CASSQTSGNTDTQYF